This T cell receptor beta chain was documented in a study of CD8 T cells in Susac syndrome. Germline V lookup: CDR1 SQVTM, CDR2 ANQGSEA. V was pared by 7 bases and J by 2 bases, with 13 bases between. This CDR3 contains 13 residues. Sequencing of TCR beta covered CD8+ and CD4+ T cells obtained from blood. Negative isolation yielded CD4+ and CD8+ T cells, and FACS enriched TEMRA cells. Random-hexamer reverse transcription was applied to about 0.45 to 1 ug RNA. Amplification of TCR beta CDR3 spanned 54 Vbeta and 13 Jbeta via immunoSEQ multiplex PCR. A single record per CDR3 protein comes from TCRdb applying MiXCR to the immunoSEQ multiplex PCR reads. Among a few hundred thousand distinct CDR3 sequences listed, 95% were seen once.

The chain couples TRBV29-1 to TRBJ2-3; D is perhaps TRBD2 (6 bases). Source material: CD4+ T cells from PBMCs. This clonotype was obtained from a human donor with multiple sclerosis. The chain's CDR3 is CSARDLHTDTQYF. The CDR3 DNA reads TGCAGCGCCCGGGACTTGCACACAGATACGCAGTATTTT.